What follows are 9 T cell receptor beta chains derived from one specimen sequenced in a study of blood T cells in healthy people across ages. Alongside a J-beta primer mix, a sample-barcoded 5' primer served in a second PCR lasting about 6 to 12 cycles. TCRdb re-analysed the 5' RACE reads in MiXCR, keeping a single row per CDR3 protein. The table records 1.5 million to 2 million distinct CDR3 sequences, roughly 28% of them present only once. Specimen: blood. These TCRs come from a woman aged 25 to 39 in good health.

V gene TRBV5-1 combines with J gene TRBJ2-7; D is possibly TRBD1 (6 bases). The germline CDR1 and CDR2 sequences are SGHRS and YFSETQ. Trimming pared 5 bases from V and 5 bases from J, leaving 17 bases between. This CDR3 is built from 14 residues. Here the CDR3 DNA reads TGCGCCAGCAGACCCGTGGGGGCGCCTCACGAGCAGTACTTC. This sequence encodes CASRPVGAPHEQYF.

This clonotype was seen only a few times. The V gene is TRBV29-1, the J gene TRBJ1-4; 7 bases are shared with TRBD1. V trimming: 8 bases; J trimming: 4 bases; junction bases outside the gene matches: 7. CDR3 length: 13 residues. Germline lookup yields CDR1 SQVTM and CDR2 ANQGSEA. The CDR3 is CSLGDSNNEKLFF. The CDR3 bases are TGCAGCCTCGGGGACAGCAATAATGAAAAACTGTTTTTT. The full variable domain, completed using reference TRBV29-1 and TRBJ1-4, is SAVISQKPSRDICQRGTSLTIQCQVDSQVTMMFWYRQQPGQSLTLIATANQGSEATYESGFVIDKFPISRPNLTFSTLTVSNMSPEDSSIYLCSLGDSNNEKLFFGSGTQLSVL.

The chain has TRBV6-6 and TRBJ2-7; 9 bases align to TRBD2. Germline CDR1 reads MNHNY; CDR2 reads SVGAGI (reference sequence). The V and J ends lost 4 bases and 5 bases, in that order; junction bases with no gene match: 9. The length of the CDR3 is 15 residues. CDR3 sequence: CASSSPLAGEHEQYF. CDR3 sequence (DNA): TGTGCCAGCAGTTCGCCCTTAGCGGGAGAACACGAGCAGTACTTC.

A few counts support this clonotype. The genes are TRBV4-1 and TRBJ1-4, with D unresolved. The CDR3 covers 15 residues. The germline V gene has CDR1 MGHRA and CDR2 YSYEKL. The V end was cut by 1 base, the J end by 4 bases, with 10 bases between. Here the CDR3 reads CASSQVTVNNEKLFF. The CDR3 nucleotides read TGCGCCAGCAGCCAAGTAACAGTCAATAATGAAAAACTGTTTTTT.

This clonotype was seen many times. This chain links TRBV29-1 with TRBJ1-2; D possibly corresponds to TRBD1 (5 bases). Germline V gene lookup returns CDR1 SQVTM and CDR2 ANQGSEA. Trimming shortened V by 7 bases and J by 6 bases, and 12 bases separated the two germline ends. CDR3 size: 11 residues. CDR3 DNA sequence: TGCAGCGCCCTGGCGGGGGATGGCTACACCTTC. It codes for CSALAGDGYTF.

This chain joins TRBV20-1 and TRBJ2-5; TRBD1 is a possible D gene (6 bases). This CDR3 region has 14 residues. Germline-derived CDR1 and CDR2 are DFQATT and SNEGSKA (reference sequence). V was shortened by 0 bases and J by 5 bases, with 13 bases between the two germline ends. The DNA of the CDR3 is TGCAGTGCTAGAGATGCAGGGGACGGTGAGACCCAGTACTTC. This gives the protein CSARDAGDGETQYF.

The rearrangement links TRBV12-3 or TRBV12-4 to TRBJ2-7; D not resolved. V gave up 1 base and J gave up 6 bases, with 10 bases separating them. This CDR3 spans 13 amino acids. CDR3 sequence (DNA): TGTGCCAGCAGTTTAGACCACGTCAGCGAGCAGTACTTC. Encoded protein: CASSLDHVSEQYF.

The V gene is TRBV20-1, the J gene TRBJ2-3; D unresolved. Trimming cost V 3 bases and J 3 bases, with 7 bases left between them. Germline V CDR1 and CDR2: DFQATT, SNEGSKA (reference sequence). The CDR3 consists of 12 residues. The CDR3: CSASLDTDTQYF. The CDR3 DNA is TGCAGTGCTAGTCTAGATACAGATACGCAGTATTTT.

At least ten counts were recorded for this clonotype. The chain has TRBV15 and TRBJ2-7, with TRBD2 as a possible D gene (5 bases). The CDR3 loop spans 14 amino acids. The germline CDR1 and CDR2 sequences are LNHNV and YYDKDF (reference sequence). Trimming cost V 8 bases and J 0 bases, with 14 bases left between them. In DNA form, the CDR3 reads TGTGCCACCGGTTGGACTCCTAGCTCCTACGAGCAGTACTTC. Translation gives CATGWTPSSYEQYF.